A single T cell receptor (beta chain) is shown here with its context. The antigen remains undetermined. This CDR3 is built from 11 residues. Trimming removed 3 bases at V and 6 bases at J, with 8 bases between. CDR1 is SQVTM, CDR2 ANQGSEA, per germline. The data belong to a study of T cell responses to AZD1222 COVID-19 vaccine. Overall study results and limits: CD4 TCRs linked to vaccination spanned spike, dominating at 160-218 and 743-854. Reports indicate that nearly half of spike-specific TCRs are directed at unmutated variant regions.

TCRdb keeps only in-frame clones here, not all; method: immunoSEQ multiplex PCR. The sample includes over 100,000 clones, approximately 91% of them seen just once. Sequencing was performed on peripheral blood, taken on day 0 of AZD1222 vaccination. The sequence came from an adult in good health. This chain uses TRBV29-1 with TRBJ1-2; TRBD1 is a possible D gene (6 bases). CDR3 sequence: CSVDQGNGYTF. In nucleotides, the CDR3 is TGCAGCGTTGACCAGGGGAATGGCTACACCTTC.